A few counts support the clone carrying this TCR beta chain. Germline assignment: CDR1 KGHDR and CDR2 SFDVKD. Trimming at V came to 4 bases and at J to 3 bases, leaving 1 base not matched to a gene. The CDR3 length is 13 residues. TCRdb independently ran MiXCR on the 5' RACE reads; one entry per CDR3 protein. The sample contains roughly 410,000 distinct CDR3 sequences, 20% to 30% of which appear only once. This sample was included in a study of T-cell memory formation after mild COVID-19. The rearrangement links TRBV24-1 to TRBJ2-7, with 8 bases aligning to TRBD2. The sequence derives from an adult woman who had mild COVID-19 (a few samples of this study predate the infection). Cell type and time point are not known. Material: PBMCs or a T cell subset sorted from them (not recorded which). CDR3 residues: CATSDGGDYEQYF. The CDR3 DNA sequence: TGTGCCACCAGTGACGGGGGGGACTACGAGCAGTACTTC.